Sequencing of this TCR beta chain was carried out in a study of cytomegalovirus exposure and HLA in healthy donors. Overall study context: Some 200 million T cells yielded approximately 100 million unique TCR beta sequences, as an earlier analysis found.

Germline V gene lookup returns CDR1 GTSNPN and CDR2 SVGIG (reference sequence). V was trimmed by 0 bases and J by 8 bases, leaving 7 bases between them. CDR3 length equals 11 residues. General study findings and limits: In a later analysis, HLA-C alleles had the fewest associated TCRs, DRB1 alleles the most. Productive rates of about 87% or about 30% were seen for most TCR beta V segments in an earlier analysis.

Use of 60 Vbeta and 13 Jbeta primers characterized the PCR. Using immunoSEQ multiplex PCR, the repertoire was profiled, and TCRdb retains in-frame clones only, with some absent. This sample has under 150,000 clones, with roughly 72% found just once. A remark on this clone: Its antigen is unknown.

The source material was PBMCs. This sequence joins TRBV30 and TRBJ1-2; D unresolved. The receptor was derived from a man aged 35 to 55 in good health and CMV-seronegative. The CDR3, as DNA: TGTGCCTGGAGTGTCGGCGGCGGCTACACCTTC. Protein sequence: CAWSVGGGYTF. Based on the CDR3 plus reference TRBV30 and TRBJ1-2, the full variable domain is SQTIHQWPATLVQPVGSPLSLECTVEGTSNPNLYWYRQAAGRGLQLLFYSVGIGQISSEVPQNLSASRPQDRQFILSSKKLLLSDSGFYLCAWSVGGGYTFGSGTRLTVV.